This TCR beta chain was profiled in a study of molecular identifiers for immune sequencing clone quantification. As regards this clonotype: The antigen is unknown. This may be a read error, as it is one base from a much larger clone.

Study-level points and caveats: Whereas clones above 20 RNA copies held under 1% of naive-cell molecules, they held over 98% of effector molecules.

MiXCR was run by TCRdb on the PCR reads, yielding one entry per CDR3 protein. The data contain about 510,000 distinct CDR3 sequences, roughly 25% of them singletons. The sorting of naive CD8 T cells used the CD8+CD4-CCR7+CD45RA+ phenotype. The sequence was collected from a human donor in good health. Some libraries in this study had Jurkat cell RNA spiked in. Source material: naive CD8+ T cells from blood, with Jurkat cell RNA spiked in. Subset reported: FACS-sorted CD8+CD4-CCR7+CD45RA+ naive T cells.

CDR3 sequence reads: CAWSPGTGLYIQYF. In DNA, the CDR3 is TGTGCCTGGAGTCCCGGGACAGGTCTTTACATTCAGTACTTC. The rearrangement links TRBV30 to TRBJ2-4; 8 bases are shared with TRBD1. Germline assignment: CDR1 GTSNPN and CDR2 SVGIG (reference sequence). This CDR3 contains 14 residues. J was trimmed by 8 bases and V by 2 bases; bases with no gene match: 8.